The present T cell receptor (beta chain) was sequenced within a study of blood T cell repertoires in COVID-19. The CDR3 loop spans 14 amino acids. The junction had 6 bases not matched to a gene; V was cut back by 6 bases and J by 9 bases. Germline V gives CDR1 MGHDK, CDR2 SYGVNS. This clone was seen once. The table came from immunoSEQ multiplex PCR; TCRdb's copy has only in-frame clones and leaves some out. Altogether 100,000 to 150,000 clones are present, roughly 89% being singletons, with the ten largest covering 4% to 5.5%. Sequencing was done on a sample of peripheral blood. V and J are TRBV25-1 and TRBJ1-6; 9 bases are a match to TRBD1. The origin of this receptor is a man aged 40-49 years with acute or convalescent COVID-19. CDR3 bases: TGTGCCAGCAGGGACAGGGGAGGTAGTTCACCCCTCCACTTT. Protein product: CASRDRGGSSPLHF.